The 5 T cell receptor beta chains presented below share a single source sample, sequenced in a study of cytomegalovirus exposure and HLA in healthy donors. The PCR used 60 Vbeta and 13 Jbeta primers. Libraries were prepared by immunoSEQ multiplex PCR; TCRdb keeps only in-frame clonotypes and omits some of them. The sample has about 120,000 clones; roughly 68% are singletons. The sample comprised PBMCs. Source of these receptors: a woman aged 25 to 39 in good health and CMV-seronegative.

This chain links TRBV5-1 with TRBJ1-2; 9 bases line up with TRBD1. CDR1 SGHRS and CDR2 YFSETQ come from the germline V gene. This CDR3 region has 14 residues. V lost 4 bases to trimming and J lost 8 bases; unmatched junction nucleotides: 9. CDR3 residues: CASSVDRGIGGYTF. DNA of the CDR3: TGCGCCAGCAGCGTGGACAGGGGTATTGGGGGCTACACCTTC.

The V gene is TRBV6-1, the J gene TRBJ2-7, with a possible D match to TRBD1 (6 bases). V was cut by 5 bases and J by 3 bases, with 14 bases left in between. The germline V gene has CDR1 MNHNS and CDR2 SASEGT. CDR3 length equals 14 residues. Written as DNA, the CDR3 is TGTGCCAGCAGTAAGACAGGAGACTTCTACGAGCAGTACTTC. Protein sequence: CASSKTGDFYEQYF.

The rearrangement joins TRBV5-6 to TRBJ2-1; the D is unclear. The germline CDR1 and CDR2 sequences are SGHDT and YYEEEE. The V and J ends lost 3 bases and 15 bases respectively, with 13 bases between them. The CDR3 sequence is 11 residues long. The CDR3 DNA follows: TGTGCCAGCAGCTGGCAGGAAGCTCGGTTCTTC. Protein sequence: CASSWQEARFF.

This chain connects TRBV9 to TRBJ1-2, with TRBD1 matching 8 bases. The CDR3 loop spans 20 amino acids. The ends lost 3 bases at V and 8 bases at J; junction bases unmatched: 27. The V gene's germline CDR1 is SGDLS and CDR2 YYNGEE. The DNA for the CDR3 is TGTGCCAGCAGCGCGACAGGGGATCAAGGCTCGTTCGGAGGGGATCAAGGCTACACCTTC. This codes for CASSATGDQGSFGGDQGYTF.

The chain couples TRBV6-5 to TRBJ2-7, with TRBD1 identical over 8 bases. The CDR3 is made up of 14 amino acids. The junction had 10 bases not matched to a gene; V was cut back by 5 bases and J by 7 bases. Germline V gene data show CDR1 as MNHEY and CDR2 as SVGAGI. The CDR3 sequence: CASSAGTGAREQYF. The CDR3 coding sequence is TGTGCCAGCAGTGCCGGGACAGGAGCTCGGGAGCAGTACTTC.